The rows below give T cell receptor beta chains drawn from one sample of a study of yellow fever vaccine responses in identical twins. TCRdb fed the RT-PCR reads into MiXCR, producing one record per CDR3 protein. The sample consists of 5,500 to 7,000 distinct CDR3 sequences, about three quarters of them appearing once. Sequenced material: T cells from blood (PBMCs), unsorted or a sorted subset (not recorded which), taken before or after yellow fever vaccination (not recorded which). The receptor source for this set is a woman in her late teens or twenties who received the yellow fever vaccine. The CDR3 runs from the conserved cysteine through the conserved F or W. The D gene is left open where the match is weak. Some rows mark clone size as missing; the rest say once, few, many or name a class of expanded clone.

TRBJ1-5 TRBD1 TRBV29-1 - TGCAGCGTTGGGGGGACAGATCAGCCCCAGCATTTT CSVGGTDQPQHF
TRBJ1-1 - TRBV7-2 - TGTGCCAGCAGCTCCCTTATTTGGAACACTGAAGCTTTCTTT CASSSLIWNTEAFF
TRBJ2-7 - TRBV10-3 once TGTGCCACGAAGACATCCTACGAGCAGTACTTC CATKTSYEQYF
TRBJ2-2 TRBD2 TRBV12-3/TRBV12-4 - TGTGCCAGCATTATTGCGGGAGGAAACGGGGAGCTGTTTTTT CASIIAGGNGELFF
TRBJ2-3 - TRBV11-3 - TGTGCCAGCAGCCCCAGCGGGACAGATACGCAGTATTTT CASSPSGTDTQYF
TRBJ1-5 - TRBV15 - TGTGCCACCAGCAGAGCCCTGACGGATAGCAATCAGCCCCAGCATTTT CATSRALTDSNQPQHF
TRBJ1-2 TRBD1 TRBV6-1 once TGTGCCAGCAGTGGACAACAGGGGAATGGCTACACCTTC CASSGQQGNGYTF
TRBJ1-5 TRBD1 TRBV20-1 - TGCAGTGTTATTCCAGGGGGCAGTCAGCCCCAGCATTTT CSVIPGGSQPQHF
TRBJ2-1 TRBD2 TRBV5-1 - TGCGCCAGCAGCTTTTGGGGACTAGCGGGGAGCTCCTACAATGAGCAGTTCTTC CASSFWGLAGSSYNEQFF
TRBJ2-7 TRBD1 TRBV10-1 - TGCGCCAGCAGCCGGACAGGGCTCCCCTACGAGCAGTACTTC CASSRTGLPYEQYF
TRBJ2-5 TRBD1 TRBV11-3 - TGTGCCAGCAGTACAGGGGGATCGGAGACCCAGTACTTC CASSTGGSETQYF
TRBJ2-3 - TRBV2 - TGTGCCAGCAGTCGAGACAGCACAGATACGCAGTATTTT CASSRDSTDTQYF
TRBJ1-1 - TRBV2 - TGTGCCAGCAGTGAACGTCAGAACACTGAAGCTTTCTTT CASSERQNTEAFF
TRBJ2-5 TRBD2 TRBV29-1 - TGCAGCGTTGAAGAGACGGGACTAGCGGGAGAGACCCAGTACTTC CSVEETGLAGETQYF
TRBJ1-1 - TRBV6-2/TRBV6-3 - TGTGCCAGCAGTTACTCGACATACACTGAAGCTTTCTTT CASSYSTYTEAFF
TRBJ1-5 - TRBV7-6 - TGTGCCAGCAGCTTATCTCAGGGGCAGCAGCCCCAGCATTTT CASSLSQGQQPQHF
TRBJ2-1 - TRBV18 - TGTGCCAGCTCACAGGAAGGCTCCTACAATGAGCAGTTCTTC CASSQEGSYNEQFF
TRBJ1-3 - TRBV23-1 - TGCGCCAGCACCGGACTCTCTGGCAACACCATATATTTT CASTGLSGNTIYF
TRBJ1-5 TRBD1 TRBV19 - TGTGCCACCCCCCCCGGCAGGGGGCTAAACAAACAGCCCCAGCATTTT CATPPGRGLNKQPQHF
TRBJ2-7 TRBD1 TRBV13 - TGTGCCAGTTCGGACAGGCCCCCCTACGAGCAGTACTTC CASSDRPPYEQYF
TRBJ1-5 - TRBV15 - TGTGCCACCAGCAGCGCGGGGCAGAGAGTGAATCAGCCCCAGCATTTT CATSSAGQRVNQPQHF
TRBJ2-3 TRBD2 TRBV20-1 - TGCAGTGCTAGAGGGGCGGGAGTTGGAGATACGCAGTATTTT CSARGAGVGDTQYF
TRBJ2-3 TRBD2 TRBV20-1 - TGCAGTGCCGTTAGATCGATGACTAGCGGCACAGATACGCAGTATTTT CSAVRSMTSGTDTQYF
TRBJ2-5 TRBD2 TRBV15 - TGTGCCACCAGCAGAGGGTTGAGCGGGGGGGCTCCAGAGACCCAGTACTTC CATSRGLSGGAPETQYF
TRBJ2-7 TRBD1 TRBV29-1 - TGCAGCATGACCTTTGGACAGGGGCATTCCTACGAGCAGTACTTC CSMTFGQGHSYEQYF